The 2 T cell receptor beta chains below come from one sample, sequenced in a study of OX40 agonist ivuxolimab in advanced cancers. Here immunoSEQ multiplex PCR was the method, and the copy in TCRdb shows in-frame clones only, minus some. The repertoire holds 90,000 or so clones, with approximately 87% as singletons. Sequencing was performed on CD4+ or CD8+ T cells sorted from blood, taken in a trial of the OX40 agonist ivuxolimab. The receptors were sampled from an adult with an advanced solid tumor such as melanoma, head and neck, liver or kidney cancer.

The genes are TRBV27 and TRBJ1-2; unclear D gene. The V end was cut by 5 bases, the J end by 4 bases, with 14 bases between. The CDR3 runs 14 residues. In germline, CDR1 is MNHEY, CDR2 SMNVEV (reference sequence). The CDR3 DNA is TGTGCCAGCAGTCCATTGGGCTCGGGCTATGGCTACACCTTC. Protein: CASSPLGSGYGYTF.

This chain joins TRBV4-1 and TRBJ2-6; D tentatively fits TRBD1 or TRBD2 (6 bases each). Trimming stripped 0 bases from V and 0 bases from J, with 18 bases between. The CDR3 loop spans 20 amino acids. Germline V gene sequence: CDR1 MGHRA, CDR2 YSYEKL. The CDR3: CASSQDPLGGTYSGANVLTF. CDR3 nucleotide sequence: TGCGCCAGCAGCCAAGATCCCCTCGGGGGCACTTACTCTGGGGCCAACGTCCTGACTTTC.